These 21 T cell receptor beta chains came from one sample sequenced in a study of Graves' ophthalmopathy and Graves' hyperthyroidism (dated by TCRdb to between 2017 and 2018). TCRdb records Illumina HiSeq 2000 as the sequencer. For repertoire sequencing, the TCR beta CDR3 regions were amplified from RNA transcripts. The first round was an RT-PCR using HTBI primers with the Qiagen OneStep RT-PCR kit, and this first round was followed by a second-round multiplex PCR, then size selection and purification. In-frame beta chains were kept once TCRdb had trimmed the public reads at Q25 with fastp and called clones with MiXCR. Every CDR3 protein is listed once, alongside the most common genes and DNA of its rows. The sample includes some 350,000 distinct CDR3 sequences, with about a sixth observed a single time. The top ten constitute roughly 2.4% of the sample. The sample taken for sequencing was peripheral blood. The receptor source for this set is an adult woman with stable Graves' hyperthyroidism.

The rearrangement joins TRBV6-1 to TRBJ2-2; TRBD2 matches at 9 bases. Per germline, CDR1 MNHNS and CDR2 SASEGT. With V trimmed by 6 bases and J by 4 bases, 9 bases remained unmatched. This CDR3 is built from 16 residues. CDR3 DNA: TGTGCCAGCAGCCCGAGCGCGGGAGGGCCCACCGGGGAGCTGTTTTTT. Its protein product is CASSPSAGGPTGELFF.

This clonotype was seen a handful of times. The chain has TRBV28 and TRBJ1-2; unclear D gene. Germline assignment: CDR1 MDHEN and CDR2 SYDVKM. The V and J ends lost 3 bases and 9 bases respectively, with 11 bases between them. The CDR3 covers 12 residues. This chain's CDR3 is CASSLESLSYTF. The CDR3 DNA reads TGTGCCAGCAGTTTGGAATCACTAAGCTACACCTTC.

This clonotype showed up many times. The chain combines TRBV19 with TRBJ1-2; D unresolved. CDR1 and CDR2 from the germline V gene are LNHDA and SQIVND (reference sequence). Trimming took 1 base from V and 4 from J, leaving 7 bases between them. The CDR3 spans 13 residues. CDR3 sequence (DNA): TGTGCCAGTAGTATAGTAGGGAGCTATGGCTACACCTTC. This translates into CASSIVGSYGYTF.

This clonotype was detected many times. The chain links TRBV6-5 to TRBJ2-2; D unresolved. Per the germline V gene, CDR1 is MNHEY and CDR2 is SVGAGI. V was cut by 0 bases and J by 0 bases, with 8 bases left in between. The CDR3 has 16 residues. The CDR3 protein is CASSYSGGANTGELFF. CDR3 nucleotides: TGTGCCAGCAGTTACTCTGGCGGAGCGAACACCGGGGAGCTGTTTTTT.

There are many counts of this clonotype. The gene calls are TRBV29-1 and TRBJ2-5; 7 nucleotides match TRBD2. Germline CDR1 SQVTM, CDR2 ANQGSEA. This CDR3 has 13 amino acids. V lost 8 bases, J lost 5 bases, and 11 bases stayed unmatched. CDR3 coding DNA: TGCAGCACCGGCGGGAGAAGTGGCGAGACCCAGTACTTC. This gives the protein CSTGGRSGETQYF. Drawing the rest from reference TRBV29-1 and TRBJ2-5, the complete variable domain is SAVISQKPSRDICQRGTSLTIQCQVDSQVTMMFWYRQQPGQSLTLIATANQGSEATYESGFVIDKFPISRPNLTFSTLTVSNMSPEDSSIYLCSTGGRSGETQYFGPGTRLLVL.

This clonotype was detected many times. This chain links TRBV20-1 with TRBJ2-5; a possible D gene is TRBD1 (5 bases). This CDR3 comprises 12 residues. CDR1 and CDR2 from the germline V gene are DFQATT and SNEGSKA (reference sequence). V was clipped by 5 bases and J by 0 bases, with 7 bases between them. Written as DNA, the CDR3 is TGCAGTGCTTCAGGGTACCAAGAGACCCAGTACTTC. Amino acids: CSASGYQETQYF.

Only a few counts were recorded for this clonotype. A read error may be the cause here, since a much bigger clone is one base away. Here the CDR3 reads CASSTLGSTRYF. Written as DNA, the CDR3 is TGTGCCAGCAGCACCTTGGGGTCGACCCGGTACTTC. This rearrangement joins TRBV7-2 to TRBJ2-5; no clear D. The CDR3 has 12 amino acids. Looked up from germline, CDR1 is SGHTA and CDR2 is FQGNSA.

This clonotype was detected ten times or more. The J gene is TRBJ1-2, the V gene TRBV6-5; D gene unclear. CDR3 length equals 15 residues. V was clipped by 2 bases and J by 1 base, with 11 bases between them. Germline V lookup: CDR1 MNHEY, CDR2 SVGAGI. The chain's CDR3 is CASSYRSSYNYGYTF. CDR3 DNA: TGTGCCAGCAGTTACCGGTCGTCTTATAACTATGGCTACACCTTC.

The chain links TRBV12-3 or TRBV12-4 to TRBJ2-5; D gene uncertain. The CDR3 is 14 residues long. Trimming shortened V by 3 bases and J by 9 bases, and 17 bases separated the two germline ends. The CDR3 loop reads CASSLGYGRASQYF. CDR3 nucleotides: TGTGCCAGCAGTTTGGGATACGGGCGTGCCTCCCAGTACTTC.

This clonotype was recorded a few times. The chain is built from TRBV7-8 and TRBJ1-6; no clear D. The CDR3 consists of 14 residues. V was trimmed by 11 bases and J by 6 bases, leaving 17 bases between them. Germline V gene data show CDR1 as SGHVS and CDR2 as FQNEAQ. As DNA, the CDR3 is TGTGCCGGCTCCTTGAGTCCGAGTAATTCACCCCTCCACTTT. Its translation: CAGSLSPSNSPLHF.

This clonotype was observed at least ten times. The rearrangement uses TRBV20-1 and TRBJ2-5; D might be TRBD1 or TRBD2, each matching 5 bases. CDR1 is DFQATT, CDR2 SNEGSKA, per germline (reference sequence). V shed 3 bases and J shed 1 base, with 15 bases lying between them. The CDR3 runs to 15 residues. The DNA for the CDR3 is TGCAGTGCTAGGCCCCCTGACGGGACCCAAGAGACCCAGTACTTC. It codes for CSARPPDGTQETQYF.

The chain has TRBV18 and TRBJ1-4; maybe TRBD1 (5 bases). The germline CDR1 and CDR2 sequences are KGHSH and LQKENI. There are 15 residues in the CDR3. The germline V and J ends were trimmed by 0 bases and 8 bases, with 13 bases remaining between them. The CDR3 loop is CASSPPGVRGEKLFF. The CDR3 DNA sequence: TGTGCCAGCTCACCACCGGGAGTGCGGGGGGAAAAACTGTTTTTT.

This clonotype was observed many times. The rearrangement uses TRBV10-1 and TRBJ2-7; 8 bases line up with TRBD1. Per the germline V gene, CDR1 is WNHNN and CDR2 is SYGVQD (reference sequence). V dropped 2 bases and J dropped 5; count of bases not matched to a gene: 5. The CDR3 runs 14 residues. CDR3 bases: TGCGCCAGCAGTGAGATGGACAGGGTCCACGAGCAGTACTTC. It is translated as CASSEMDRVHEQYF.

The J gene is TRBJ1-6, the V gene TRBV18; the match to TRBD1 covers 9 bases. There are 17 residues in the CDR3. Per the germline V gene, CDR1 is KGHSH and CDR2 is LQKENI. V lost 3 bases and J lost 7; bases outside the gene matches: 10. CDR3 DNA: TGTGCCAGCTCACCTCGGCCTCTTGACAGGGGGAATTCACCCCTCCACTTT. It specifies CASSPRPLDRGNSPLHF.

The chain joins TRBV27 to TRBJ1-5, with D hard to call. CDR3 length equals 15 residues. Germline V CDR1 and CDR2: MNHEY, SMNVEV (reference sequence). Trimming removed 0 bases from V and 2 bases from J, with 8 bases in between. The CDR3 sequence is CASSLSSVGNQPQHF. The CDR3 DNA is TGTGCCAGCAGTTTATCCTCCGTGGGCAATCAGCCCCAGCATTTT.

Many counts were recorded for this clonotype. V usage is TRBV6-1 and J usage is TRBJ2-5; TRBD1 aligns across 8 bases. Germline loops: CDR1 MNHNS, CDR2 SASEGT. There are 13 residues in the CDR3. Trimming took 3 bases from V and 7 from J; bases not matched to a gene: 4. CDR3 sequence reads: CASSDRGQVTQYF. As DNA, the CDR3 is TGTGCCAGCAGTGACAGGGGGCAGGTGACCCAGTACTTC.

This clonotype was counted many times. This chain links TRBV4-1 with TRBJ2-5; no clear D gene. CDR3 length: 13 residues. V dropped 5 bases and J dropped 5 bases, with 12 bases sitting between them. CDR1 MGHRA and CDR2 YSYEKL come from the germline V gene. The CDR3 DNA reads as TGCGCCAGCAGCTATCAAGAAGGGGAGACCCAGTACTTC. It codes for CASSYQEGETQYF.

The chain recombines TRBV4-1 with TRBJ2-7; 10 bases match TRBD2. The V segment lost 0 bases and the J segment 4 bases; nucleotides outside the gene matches: 6. There are 16 residues in the CDR3. In germline, CDR1 is MGHRA, CDR2 YSYEKL. This CDR3 is CASSQDTASGSYEQYF. The DNA of the CDR3 is TGCGCCAGCAGCCAAGATACAGCTAGCGGGAGTTACGAGCAGTACTTC.

Only a few counts were recorded for this clonotype. A read error may be the cause here, since a much bigger clone is one base away. V usage is TRBV5-1 and J usage is TRBJ1-2; TRBD1 is a possible D gene (6 bases). CDR3 length: 15 residues. CDR1 is SGHRS, CDR2 YFSETQ, per germline. The CDR3 DNA reads TGCGCCAGCGGCTTGGGTGGGGGCGAGGTAGATGGCTACACCTTC. Its translation: CASGLGGGEVDGYTF.

This clonotype has only one observation. The chain combines TRBV12-3 or TRBV12-4 with TRBJ1-3, with unresolved D. Trimming pared 4 bases from V and 2 bases from J, leaving 9 bases between. The CDR3 runs 14 residues. The CDR3 sequence: CASSSLPAGNTIYF. In DNA form, the CDR3 reads TGTGCCAGCAGTTCTCTGCCGGCTGGAAACACCATATATTTT.

About this clonotype: This CDR3 fails to terminate in the conserved phenylalanine or tryptophan, so it likely reflects a read error. In DNA form, the CDR3 reads TGCGCCAGCAGCCGTGTCGGCCAAGAGACCCAGTACTCC. This encodes CASSRVGQETQYS. The chain joins TRBV5-1 to TRBJ2-5, with D unclear. Germline values: CDR1 SGHRS, CDR2 YFSETQ. This CDR3 is built from 13 residues. The germline V and J ends were trimmed by 4 bases and 1 base, with 8 bases remaining between them.